Shown below are 9 T cell receptor beta chains from a single sample sequenced in a study of long-term antiretroviral therapy in people with HIV. The assay used was immunoSEQ (version v3.0), run at survey level. This table comes from immunoSEQ multiplex PCR, and its TCRdb copy is limited to in-frame clones, with some not included. The data contain some 20,000 clones, roughly 78% of them singletons. Here the sequenced sample was unsorted PBMCs, taken at the start of antiretroviral therapy, before treatment. Every receptor here comes from a woman in her forties with HIV.

This chain connects TRBV23-1 to TRBJ2-3; TRBD2 matches at 8 bases. TRBV23-1 is known as an ORF, though its function is uncertain. This CDR3 contains 18 residues. V lost 0 bases and J lost 4; bases outside the gene matches: 12. In DNA form, the CDR3 reads TGCGCCAGCAGTCAATCTTTGGTCCCGGGACTAGTCCCAGATACGCAGTATTTT. It specifies CASSQSLVPGLVPDTQYF.

The chain links TRBV7-9 to TRBJ1-3; D is uncertain. CDR3 length: 13 amino acids. The germline gives CDR1 SEHNR, CDR2 FQNEAQ (reference sequence). V was clipped by 5 bases and J by 2 bases, with 7 bases between them. The CDR3 here is CASSPVPGNTIYF. CDR3 DNA sequence: TGTGCCAGCAGCCCCGTTCCTGGAAACACCATATATTTT.

This clone was observed a handful of times. The chain is built from TRBV5-1 and TRBJ2-2; 12 bases are a match to TRBD1. V lost 6 bases and J lost 7; bases outside the gene matches: 7. The length of the CDR3 is 15 residues. The V gene's germline CDR1 is SGHRS and CDR2 YFSETQ. The chain's CDR3 is CASTGGTGGIGELFF. CDR3 DNA: TGCGCCAGCACCGGAGGGACAGGGGGCATCGGGGAGCTGTTTTTT.

The J gene is TRBJ2-1, the V gene TRBV6-5, with TRBD2 matching over 8 bases. The germline V gene encodes CDR1 MNHEY and CDR2 SVGAGI. With V trimmed by 5 bases and J by 10 bases, 13 bases remained unmatched. This CDR3 region has 15 residues. This chain's CDR3 is CASSVRGGQSGEQFF. CDR3 bases: TGTGCCAGCAGTGTACGGGGGGGCCAATCAGGGGAGCAGTTCTTC.

This sequence joins TRBV10-3 and TRBJ2-3, with D tentatively TRBD1 (5 bases). This CDR3 is 13 amino acids long. Germline CDR1 ENHRY, CDR2 SYGVKD. Between the trimmed V and J ends, which lost 6 bases and 5 bases, there was a span of 12 bases. CDR3 in DNA: TGTGCCATCAGGGACACCGCCGAAGATACGCAGTATTTT. As protein: CAIRDTAEDTQYF.

The chain combines TRBV28 with TRBJ2-7; D unclear. V was trimmed by 5 bases and J by 3 bases, leaving 14 bases between them. The CDR3 totals 14 residues. CDR1 is MDHEN and CDR2 is SYDVKM in the germline V gene. The CDR3 loop is CASSRQAFYYEQYF. CDR3 DNA: TGTGCCAGCAGTCGCCAGGCCTTCTACTACGAGCAGTACTTC.

This clone has only a few counts. The genes are TRBV6-5 and TRBJ2-2, with 11 positions matching TRBD2. Germline V CDR1 and CDR2: MNHEY, SVGAGI. V was pared by 2 bases and J by 8 bases, with 7 bases of the junction left unmatched. CDR3 length: 16 amino acids. CDR3 coding DNA: TGTGCCAGCAGTTACGTAGCGGGGGGGCCGTCGGGGGAGCTGTTTTTT. It encodes CASSYVAGGPSGELFF.

The genes are TRBV7-9 and TRBJ2-1; 11 bases fit TRBD2. This CDR3 contains 17 residues. V was pared by 4 bases and J by 5 bases, with 10 bases of the junction left unmatched. Germline assignment: CDR1 SEHNR and CDR2 FQNEAQ (reference sequence). The CDR3 is CASSWNSGGALDNEQFF. The CDR3 coding sequence is TGTGCCAGCAGCTGGAATAGCGGGGGGGCCCTTGACAATGAGCAGTTCTTC.

V usage is TRBV18 and J usage is TRBJ1-6; D possibly corresponds to TRBD1 (6 bases). Germline V gives CDR1 KGHSH, CDR2 LQKENI. Trimming left V 5 bases short and J 7 bases short, with 9 bases between. The CDR3 extends over 13 amino acids. The CDR3 here is CASSNRDNSPLHF. DNA for the CDR3: TGTGCCAGCTCAAACAGGGACAATTCACCCCTCCACTTT.